A selection of T cell receptor beta chains follows, all from one sample in a study of CD8+CD57+ T cells in acquired aplastic anemia. TCRdb reprocessed the reads with MiXCR, giving one entry per CDR3 protein. The sample carries 250,000 to 300,000 distinct CDR3 sequences, roughly three fifths recorded once. The specimen was sorted CD4+, CD8+, or CD8+CD57+ T cells (not recorded which) from PBMCs. Source of these receptors: a human donor with severe aplastic anemia or a healthy control (not recorded which). CDR3s include the opening cysteine and the closing phenylalanine or tryptophan. The order of the fields is clone size, D gene, V gene, J gene, CDR3 DNA, CDR3 protein. D genes are given only for firm matches. Where a row states a size, it is once, few, many or the class of an expanded clone; other rows omit it.

>.|.|TRBV29-1|TRBJ2-3
TGCAGCGTTGGAGGTGTCTCAGACGATACGCAGTATTTT
CSVGGVSDDTQYF
>.|.|TRBV7-2|TRBJ2-3
TGTGCCAGCAGCTTAGGAGCGCGGCCCACGGATACGCAGTATTTT
CASSLGARPTDTQYF
>few|.|TRBV10-3|TRBJ1-2
TGTGCCATCAGGGGGCCAAACTATGGCTACACCTTC
CAIRGPNYGYTF
>.|.|TRBV7-9|TRBJ1-1
TGTGCCAGCAGCTTGTTCGCTGAAGCTTTCTTT
CASSLFAEAFF
>many|.|TRBV3-1|TRBJ2-7
TGTGCCAGCAGCCAAGGTGGAGATAAAACCTACGAGCAGTACTTC
CASSQGGDKTYEQYF
>.|TRBD1|TRBV7-3|TRBJ2-3
TGTGCCAGCAGCCGACAGGGACAGGGTTACACAGATACGCAGTATTTT
CASSRQGQGYTDTQYF
>.|TRBD1|TRBV25-1|TRBJ1-2
TGTGCCAGCAGTGCAATACAGGGGGATGGTGGTGGCTACACCTTC
CASSAIQGDGGGYTF
>few|.|TRBV12-3/TRBV12-4|TRBJ2-5
TGTGCCAGCAGTCCGAGGGGAACGGGAGAGACCCAGTACTTC
CASSPRGTGETQYF
>.|TRBD1|TRBV5-1|TRBJ1-1
TGCGCCAGCAGCTTGGGATTGGGGACAGAGGGTGAAGCTTTCTTT
CASSLGLGTEGEAFF
>few|TRBD1|TRBV7-8|TRBJ1-6
TGTGCCAGCAGCAAACGGACAGGGTATAGCTCCTATAATTCACCCCTCCACTTT
CASSKRTGYSSYNSPLHF
>many|.|TRBV2|TRBJ2-7
TGTGCCAGCAGTCAGGGGCCTCCCTACGAGCAGTACTTC
CASSQGPPYEQYF
>.|TRBD2|TRBV7-3|TRBJ2-1
TGTGCCAGCAGCTTGAGCGGGGGGACCCACAATGAGCAGTTCTTC
CASSLSGGTHNEQFF
>.|.|TRBV7-2|TRBJ2-5
TGTGCCAGCCAGGGGAGGGCGGAGACCCAGTACTTC
CASQGRAETQYF
>.|.|TRBV28|TRBJ2-6
TGTGCCAGCAGTTCCAGGGGTGGTAATAGGGGGGCCAACGTCCTGACTTTC
CASSSRGGNRGANVLTF
>few|.|TRBV5-6|TRBJ1-1
TGTGCCAGCAGCTTGGTTGGGGCAGCTGAAGCTTTCTTT
CASSLVGAAEAFF
>few|.|TRBV3-1|TRBJ1-5
TGTGCCAGCAGCCAAGGGCATAGCAATCAGCCCCAGCATTTT
CASSQGHSNQPQHF
>many|TRBD1|TRBV7-3|TRBJ1-2
TGTGCCAGCAGCTTGACAGGGATCGGAGGCTATGGCTACACCTTC
CASSLTGIGGYGYTF
>.|.|TRBV29-1|TRBJ2-3
TGCAGCGTTGAAAGCCAGACCACAGATACGCAGTATTTT
CSVESQTTDTQYF
>many|TRBD2|TRBV7-8|TRBJ2-1
TGTGCCAGCAGCTTACCCCGAGCGGGGTCCTACAATGAGCAGTTCTTC
CASSLPRAGSYNEQFF
>.|TRBD1|TRBV12-3/TRBV12-4|TRBJ2-7
TGTGCCAGCAGTTCATCCGGGACAGGGGGCACTTACGAGCAGTACTTC
CASSSSGTGGTYEQYF
>.|.|TRBV6-6|TRBJ1-5
TGTGCCAGCACTTACCAGGCGAACCATCAGCCCCAGCATTTT
CASTYQANHQPQHF
>many|TRBD1|TRBV30|TRBJ1-4
TGTGCCTGGAGGGGGGATGGGACAGGGGGCCCAGTCACTTTT
CAWRGDGTGGPVTF